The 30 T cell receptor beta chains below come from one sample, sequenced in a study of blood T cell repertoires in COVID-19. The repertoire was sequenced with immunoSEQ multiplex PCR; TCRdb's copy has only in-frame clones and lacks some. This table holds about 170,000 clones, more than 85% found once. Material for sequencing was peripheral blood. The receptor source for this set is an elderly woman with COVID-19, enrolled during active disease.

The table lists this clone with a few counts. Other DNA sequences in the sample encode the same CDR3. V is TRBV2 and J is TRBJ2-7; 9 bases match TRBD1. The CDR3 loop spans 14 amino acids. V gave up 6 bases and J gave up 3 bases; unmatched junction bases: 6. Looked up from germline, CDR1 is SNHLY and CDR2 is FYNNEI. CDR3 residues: CASRTGTGSYEQYF. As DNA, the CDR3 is TGTGCCAGCAGGACCGGGACAGGGAGCTACGAGCAGTACTTC.

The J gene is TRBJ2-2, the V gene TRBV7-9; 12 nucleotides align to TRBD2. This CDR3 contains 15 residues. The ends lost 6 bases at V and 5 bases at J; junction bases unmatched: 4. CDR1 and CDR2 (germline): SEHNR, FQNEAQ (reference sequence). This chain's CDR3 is CASRTSGSRTGELFF. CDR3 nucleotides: TGTGCCAGCAGGACTAGCGGGAGTCGAACCGGGGAGCTGTTTTTT.

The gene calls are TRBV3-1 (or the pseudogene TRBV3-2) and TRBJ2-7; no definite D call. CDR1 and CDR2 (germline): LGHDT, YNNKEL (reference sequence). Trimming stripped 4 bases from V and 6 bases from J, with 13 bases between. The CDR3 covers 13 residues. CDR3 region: CASSRGTSIEQYF. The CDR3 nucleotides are TGTGCCAGCAGCCGAGGTACCTCCATCGAGCAGTACTTC.

In DNA form, the CDR3 reads TGTGCCAGCAGCCGGGAGGGACAGGGGGCCTACGAGCAGTACTTC. It translates to CASSREGQGAYEQYF. This chain links TRBV6-5 with TRBJ2-7; 11 nucleotides agree with TRBD1. V lost 6 bases to trimming and J lost 2 bases; unmatched junction nucleotides: 6. The CDR3 is 15 amino acids. Germline V CDR1 and CDR2: MNHEY, SVGAGI.

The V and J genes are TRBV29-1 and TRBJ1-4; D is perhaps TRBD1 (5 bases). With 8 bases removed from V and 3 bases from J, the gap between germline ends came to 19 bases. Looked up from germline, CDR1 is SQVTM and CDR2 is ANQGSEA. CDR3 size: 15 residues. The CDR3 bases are TGCAGCTTCCGGGGGGTCGGGGTGGCTAATGAAAAACTGTTTTTT. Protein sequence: CSFRGVGVANEKLFF.

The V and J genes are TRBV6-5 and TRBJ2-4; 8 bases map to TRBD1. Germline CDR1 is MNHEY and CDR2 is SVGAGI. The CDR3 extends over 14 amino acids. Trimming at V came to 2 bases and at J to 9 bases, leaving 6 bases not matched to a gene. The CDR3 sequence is CASSYGQGVGIQYF. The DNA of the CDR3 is TGTGCCAGCAGTTACGGACAGGGAGTTGGCATTCAGTACTTC.

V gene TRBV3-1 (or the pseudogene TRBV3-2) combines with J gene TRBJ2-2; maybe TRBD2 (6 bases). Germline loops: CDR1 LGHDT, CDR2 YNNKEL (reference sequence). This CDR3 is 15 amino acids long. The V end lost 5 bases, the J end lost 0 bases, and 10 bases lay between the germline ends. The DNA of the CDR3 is TGTGCCAGCAGCACCAGGGAGGCGAACACCGGGGAGCTGTTTTTT. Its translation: CASSTREANTGELFF.

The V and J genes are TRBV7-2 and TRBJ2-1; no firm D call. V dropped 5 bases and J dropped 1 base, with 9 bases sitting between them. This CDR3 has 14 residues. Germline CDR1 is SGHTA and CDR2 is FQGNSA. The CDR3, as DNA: TGTGCCAGCAGCCCCCCTGCGTCCTACAATGAGCAGTTCTTC. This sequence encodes CASSPPASYNEQFF. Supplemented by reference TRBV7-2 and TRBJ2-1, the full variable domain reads GAGVSQSPSNKVTEKGKDVELRCDPISGHTALYWYRQSLGQGLEFLIYFQGNSAPDKSGLPSDRFSAERTGGSVSTLTIQRTQQEDSAVYLCASSPPASYNEQFFGPGTRLTVL.

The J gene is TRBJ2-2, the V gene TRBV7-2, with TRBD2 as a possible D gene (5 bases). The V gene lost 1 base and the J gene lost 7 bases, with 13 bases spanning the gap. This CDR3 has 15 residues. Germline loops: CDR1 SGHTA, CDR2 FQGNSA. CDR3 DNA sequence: TGTGCCAGCAGCTTAGTAGCCGGGATCGACGGGGAGCTGTTTTTT. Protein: CASSLVAGIDGELFF.

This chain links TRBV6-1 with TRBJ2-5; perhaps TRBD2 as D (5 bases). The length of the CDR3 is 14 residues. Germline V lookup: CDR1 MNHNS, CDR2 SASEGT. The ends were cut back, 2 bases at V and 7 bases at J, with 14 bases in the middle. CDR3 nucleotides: TGTGCCAGCAGTGAAATGGCGGGTGGGAGGACCCAGTACTTC. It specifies CASSEMAGGRTQYF.

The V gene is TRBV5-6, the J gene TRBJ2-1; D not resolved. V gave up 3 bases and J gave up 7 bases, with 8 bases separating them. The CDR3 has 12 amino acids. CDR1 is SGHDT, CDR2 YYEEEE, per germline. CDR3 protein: CASSWHINEQFF. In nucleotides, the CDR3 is TGTGCCAGCAGCTGGCATATAAATGAGCAGTTCTTC.

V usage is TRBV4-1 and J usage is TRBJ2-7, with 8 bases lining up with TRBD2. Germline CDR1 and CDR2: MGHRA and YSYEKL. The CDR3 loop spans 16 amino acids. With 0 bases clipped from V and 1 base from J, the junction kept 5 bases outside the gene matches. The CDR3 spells CASSQDSSGSSYEQYF. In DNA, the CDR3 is TGCGCCAGCAGCCAAGATTCGAGCGGGAGTTCCTACGAGCAGTACTTC.

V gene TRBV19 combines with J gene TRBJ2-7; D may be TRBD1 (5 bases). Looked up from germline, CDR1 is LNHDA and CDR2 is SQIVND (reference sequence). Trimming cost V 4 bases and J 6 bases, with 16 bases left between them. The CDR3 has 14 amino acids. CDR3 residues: CASSNLNRQREQYF. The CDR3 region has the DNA TGTGCCAGTAGTAACCTTAATAGACAGCGCGAGCAGTACTTC.

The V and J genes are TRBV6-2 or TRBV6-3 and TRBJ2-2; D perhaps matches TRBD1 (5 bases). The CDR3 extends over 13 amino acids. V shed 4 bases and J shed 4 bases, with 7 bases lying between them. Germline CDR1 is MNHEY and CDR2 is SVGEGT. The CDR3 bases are TGTGCCAGCAGTTCCAGGGTCACCGGGGAGCTGTTTTTT. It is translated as CASSSRVTGELFF.

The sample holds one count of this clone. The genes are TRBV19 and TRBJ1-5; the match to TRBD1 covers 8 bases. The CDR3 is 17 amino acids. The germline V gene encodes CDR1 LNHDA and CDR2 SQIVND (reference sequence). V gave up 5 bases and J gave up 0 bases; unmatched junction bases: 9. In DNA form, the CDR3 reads TGTGCCAGTAGTTCCCCGGGACAGGCCAATAGCAATCAGCCCCAGCATTTT. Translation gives CASSSPGQANSNQPQHF.

The DNA for the CDR3 is TGTGCCAGCAGCCTGGGACTGGACGCGAACACCGGGGAGCTGTTTTTT. Amino acids: CASSLGLDANTGELFF. The chain couples TRBV9 to TRBJ2-2; TRBD2 might be the D (6 bases). Trimming left V 4 bases short and J 0 bases short, with 13 bases between. Germline V gene lookup returns CDR1 SGDLS and CDR2 YYNGEE. This CDR3 comprises 16 residues.

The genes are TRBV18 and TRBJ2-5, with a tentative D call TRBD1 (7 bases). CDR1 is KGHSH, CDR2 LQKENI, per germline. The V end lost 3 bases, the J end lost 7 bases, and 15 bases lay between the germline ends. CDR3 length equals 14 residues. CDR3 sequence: CASSPTQGTGTQYF. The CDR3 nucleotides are TGTGCCAGCTCACCGACACAGGGGACTGGGACCCAGTACTTC.

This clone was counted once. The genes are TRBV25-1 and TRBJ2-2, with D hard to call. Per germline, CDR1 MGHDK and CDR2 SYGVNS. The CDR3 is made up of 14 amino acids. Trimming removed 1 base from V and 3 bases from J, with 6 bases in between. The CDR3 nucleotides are TGTGCCAGCAGTGAATCTGAGGACACCGGGGAGCTGTTTTTT. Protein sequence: CASSESEDTGELFF.

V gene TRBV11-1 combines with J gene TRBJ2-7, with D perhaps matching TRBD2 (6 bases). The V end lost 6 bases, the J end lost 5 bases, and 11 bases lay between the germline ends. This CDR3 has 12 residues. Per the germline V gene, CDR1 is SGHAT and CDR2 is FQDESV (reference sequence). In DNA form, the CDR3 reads TGTGCCAGCAGTGAGGGACTCGACGAGCAGTACTTC. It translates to CASSEGLDEQYF.

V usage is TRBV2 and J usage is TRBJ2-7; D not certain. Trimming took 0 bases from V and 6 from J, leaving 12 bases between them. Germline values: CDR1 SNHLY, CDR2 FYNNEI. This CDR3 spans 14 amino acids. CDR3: CASSEALDEREQYF. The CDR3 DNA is TGTGCCAGCAGTGAAGCGCTAGACGAGCGCGAGCAGTACTTC.

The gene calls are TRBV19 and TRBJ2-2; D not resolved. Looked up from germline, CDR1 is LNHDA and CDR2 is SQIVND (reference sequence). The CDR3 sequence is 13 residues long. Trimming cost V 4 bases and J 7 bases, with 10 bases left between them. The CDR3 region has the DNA TGTGCCAGTAGTACCTATCACGGCGGGGAGCTGTTTTTT. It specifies CASSTYHGGELFF. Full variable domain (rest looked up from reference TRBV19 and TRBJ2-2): DGGITQSPKYLFRKEGQNVTLSCEQNLNHDAMYWYRQDPGQGLRLIYYSQIVNDFQKGDIAEGYSVSREKKESFPLTVTSAQKNPTAFYLCASSTYHGGELFFGEGSRLTVL.

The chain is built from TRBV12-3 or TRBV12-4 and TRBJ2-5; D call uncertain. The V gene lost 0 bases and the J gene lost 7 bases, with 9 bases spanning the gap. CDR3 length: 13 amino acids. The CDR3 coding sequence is TGTGCCAGCAGTTTAGCGGGCCCTGGGACCCAGTACTTC. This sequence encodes CASSLAGPGTQYF.

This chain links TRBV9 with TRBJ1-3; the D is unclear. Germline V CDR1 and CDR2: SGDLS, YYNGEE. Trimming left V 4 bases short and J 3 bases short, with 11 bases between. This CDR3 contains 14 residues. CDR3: CASSSVPFGNTIYF. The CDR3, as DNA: TGTGCCAGCAGCTCTGTCCCTTTTGGAAACACCATATATTTT. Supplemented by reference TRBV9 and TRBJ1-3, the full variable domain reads DSGVTQTPKHLITATGQRVTLRCSPRSGDLSVYWYQQSLDQGLQFLIQYYNGEERAKGNILERFSAQQFPDLHSELNLSSLELGDSALYFCASSSVPFGNTIYFGEGSWLTVV.

CDR3: CASSFVGGPEETQYF. CDR3 nucleotides: TGTGCCAGCAGTTTTGTAGGAGGGCCTGAGGAGACCCAGTACTTC. The J gene is TRBJ2-5, the V gene TRBV28, with D perhaps TRBD2 (6 bases). CDR1 and CDR2 (germline): MDHEN, SYDVKM. This CDR3 is 15 amino acids long. The ends were cut back, 3 bases at V and 5 bases at J, with 16 bases in the middle.

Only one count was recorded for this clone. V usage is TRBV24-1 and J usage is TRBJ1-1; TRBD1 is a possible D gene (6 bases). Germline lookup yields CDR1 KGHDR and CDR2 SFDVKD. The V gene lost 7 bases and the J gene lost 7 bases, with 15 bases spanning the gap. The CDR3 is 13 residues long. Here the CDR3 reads CATRGGGRSEAFF. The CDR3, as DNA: TGTGCCACCAGAGGGGGGGGTAGGAGTGAAGCTTTCTTT.

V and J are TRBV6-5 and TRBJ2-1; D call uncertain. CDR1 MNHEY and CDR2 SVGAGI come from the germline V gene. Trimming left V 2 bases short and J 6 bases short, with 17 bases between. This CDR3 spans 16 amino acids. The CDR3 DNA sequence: TGTGCCAGCAGTTACATTGGTAGTCCCGAGTCCAATGAGCAGTTCTTC. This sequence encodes CASSYIGSPESNEQFF.

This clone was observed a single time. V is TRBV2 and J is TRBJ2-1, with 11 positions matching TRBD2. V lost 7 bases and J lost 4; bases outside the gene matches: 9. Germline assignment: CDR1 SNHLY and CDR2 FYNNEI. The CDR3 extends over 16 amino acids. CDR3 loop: CASTQEGTSGYNEQFF. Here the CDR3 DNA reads TGTGCCAGCACTCAGGAGGGGACTAGCGGTTACAATGAGCAGTTCTTC.

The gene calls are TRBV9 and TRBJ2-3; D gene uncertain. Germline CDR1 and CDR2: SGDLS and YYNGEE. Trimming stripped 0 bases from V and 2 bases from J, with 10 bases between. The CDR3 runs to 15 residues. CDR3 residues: CASSVVPQNTDTQYF. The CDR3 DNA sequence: TGTGCCAGCAGCGTAGTTCCGCAGAACACAGATACGCAGTATTTT.

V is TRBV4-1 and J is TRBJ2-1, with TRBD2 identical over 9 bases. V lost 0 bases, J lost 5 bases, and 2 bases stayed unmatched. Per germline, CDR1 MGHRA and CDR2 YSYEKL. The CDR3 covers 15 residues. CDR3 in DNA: TGCGCCAGCAGCCAAGAACAGCGGGGGGACAATGAGCAGTTCTTC. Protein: CASSQEQRGDNEQFF.

CDR3 residues: CASSQDRAVNTEAFF. CDR3 DNA sequence: TGCGCCAGCAGCCAAGATCGAGCGGTGAACACTGAAGCTTTCTTT. This chain joins TRBV4-3 and TRBJ1-1; D gene ambiguous. Trimming removed 0 bases from V and 0 bases from J, with 8 bases in between. The CDR3 runs to 15 residues. The germline CDR1 and CDR2 sequences are LGHNA and YSLEER.